Sequencing of this T cell receptor (beta chain) was carried out in a study of response to subunit inactivated influenza vaccine. Study-level findings and limits: The authors suggested that every seasonal influenza vaccination recruits few new T cells.

TCRdb processed the RT-PCR reads anew with MiXCR; each CDR3 protein has one entry. The sample lists roughly 570,000 distinct CDR3 sequences; roughly 15% were seen once. This clonotype was seen a few times. The antigen is unknown. The sample here was PBMCs from blood, taken 11 to 12 days after vaccination. The sequence derives from a man aged 45-60 years who received an inactivated influenza vaccine.

The CDR3 spells CASTGRGTGGPYEQYF. CDR3 coding DNA: TGTGCCAGCACCGGACGGGGGACAGGGGGGCCCTACGAGCAGTACTTC. The rearrangement joins TRBV6-1 to TRBJ2-7, with 11 bases fitting TRBD1. The CDR3 contains 16 residues. CDR1 and CDR2 from the germline V gene are MNHNS and SASEGT. The J segment lost 2 bases and the V segment lost 7 bases, leaving 10 bases of the junction unmatched.